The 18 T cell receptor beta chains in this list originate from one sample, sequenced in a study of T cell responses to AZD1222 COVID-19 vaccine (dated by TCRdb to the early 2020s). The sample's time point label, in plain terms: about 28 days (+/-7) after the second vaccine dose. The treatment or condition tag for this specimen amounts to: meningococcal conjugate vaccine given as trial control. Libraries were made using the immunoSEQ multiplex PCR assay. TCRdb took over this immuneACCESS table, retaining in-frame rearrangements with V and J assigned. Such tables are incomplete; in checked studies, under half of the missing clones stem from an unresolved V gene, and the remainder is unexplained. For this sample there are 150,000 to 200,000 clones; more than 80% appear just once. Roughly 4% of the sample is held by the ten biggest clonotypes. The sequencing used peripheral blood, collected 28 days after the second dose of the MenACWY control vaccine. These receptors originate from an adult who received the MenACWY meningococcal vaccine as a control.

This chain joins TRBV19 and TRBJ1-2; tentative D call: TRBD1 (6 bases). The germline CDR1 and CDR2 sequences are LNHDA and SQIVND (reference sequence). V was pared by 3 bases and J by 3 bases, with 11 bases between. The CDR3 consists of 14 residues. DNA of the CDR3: TGTGCCAGTAGTATCCCTGGGGGCGACTATGGCTACACCTTC. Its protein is CASSIPGGDYGYTF.

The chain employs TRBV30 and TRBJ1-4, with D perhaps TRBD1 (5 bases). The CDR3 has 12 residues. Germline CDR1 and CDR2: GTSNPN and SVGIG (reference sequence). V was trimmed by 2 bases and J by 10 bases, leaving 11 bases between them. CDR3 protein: CAWSPGGGKLFF. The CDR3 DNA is TGTGCCTGGAGTCCCGGGGGGGGAAAACTGTTTTTT.

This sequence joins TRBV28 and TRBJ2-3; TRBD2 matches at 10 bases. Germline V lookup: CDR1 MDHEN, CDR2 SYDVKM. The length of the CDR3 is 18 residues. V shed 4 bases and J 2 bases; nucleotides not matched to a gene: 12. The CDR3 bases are TGTGCCAGCAGTTCGCAAAAGACTAGCGGGCGCCCCACAGATACGCAGTATTTT. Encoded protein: CASSSQKTSGRPTDTQYF.

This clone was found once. The CDR3 DNA is TGTGCCAGCTCACCAAGAGGGCCCACTGAAGCTTTCTTT. Protein: CASSPRGPTEAFF. The V and J genes are TRBV18 and TRBJ1-1; D unresolved. CDR3 size: 13 residues. V was cut by 2 bases and J by 4 bases, with 8 bases left in between. The V gene's germline CDR1 is KGHSH and CDR2 LQKENI.

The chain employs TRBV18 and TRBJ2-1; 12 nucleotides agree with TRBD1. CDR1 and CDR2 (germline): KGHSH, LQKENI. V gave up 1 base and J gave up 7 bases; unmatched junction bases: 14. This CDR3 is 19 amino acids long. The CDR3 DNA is TGTGCCAGCTCACCACGAAATATTGGAGGGACAGGGGGCGTGAATGAGCAGTTCTTC. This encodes CASSPRNIGGTGGVNEQFF.

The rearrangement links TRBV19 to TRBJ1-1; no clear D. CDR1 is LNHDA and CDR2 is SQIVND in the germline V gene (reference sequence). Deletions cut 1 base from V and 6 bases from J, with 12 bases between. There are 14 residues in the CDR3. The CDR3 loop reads CASSIGSISAEAFF. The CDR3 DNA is TGTGCCAGTAGTATAGGCAGCATAAGCGCTGAAGCTTTCTTT.

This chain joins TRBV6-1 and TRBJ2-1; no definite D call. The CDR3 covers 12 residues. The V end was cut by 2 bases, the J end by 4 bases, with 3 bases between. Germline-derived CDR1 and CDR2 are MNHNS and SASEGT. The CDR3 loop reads CASSESYNEQFF. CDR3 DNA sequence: TGTGCCAGCAGTGAATCATACAATGAGCAGTTCTTC.

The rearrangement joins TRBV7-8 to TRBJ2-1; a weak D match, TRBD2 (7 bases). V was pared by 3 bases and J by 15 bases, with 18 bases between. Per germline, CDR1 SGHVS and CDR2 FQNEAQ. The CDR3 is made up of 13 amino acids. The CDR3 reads CASSFRGARRGFF. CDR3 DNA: TGTGCCAGCAGCTTTCGGGGGGCCCGGCGGGGGTTCTTC.

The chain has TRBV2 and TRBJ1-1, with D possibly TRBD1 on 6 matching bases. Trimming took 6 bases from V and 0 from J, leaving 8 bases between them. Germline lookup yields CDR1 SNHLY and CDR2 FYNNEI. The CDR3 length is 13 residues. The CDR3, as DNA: TGTGCCAGCAGAGGACAGATGAACACTGAAGCTTTCTTT. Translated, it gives CASRGQMNTEAFF. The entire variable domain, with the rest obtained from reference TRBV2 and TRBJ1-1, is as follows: EPEVTQTPSHQVTQMGQEVILRCVPISNHLYFYWYRQILGQKVEFLVSFYNNEISEKSEIFDDQFSVERPDGSNFTLKIRSTKLEDSAMYFCASRGQMNTEAFFGQGTRLTVV.

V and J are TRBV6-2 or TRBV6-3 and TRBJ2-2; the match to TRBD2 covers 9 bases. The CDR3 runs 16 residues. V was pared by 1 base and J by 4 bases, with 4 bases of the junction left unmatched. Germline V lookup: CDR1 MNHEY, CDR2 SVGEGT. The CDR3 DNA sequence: TGTGCCAGCAGTTACTGGACTAGCGTGGCCACCGGGGAGCTGTTTTTT. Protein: CASSYWTSVATGELFF.

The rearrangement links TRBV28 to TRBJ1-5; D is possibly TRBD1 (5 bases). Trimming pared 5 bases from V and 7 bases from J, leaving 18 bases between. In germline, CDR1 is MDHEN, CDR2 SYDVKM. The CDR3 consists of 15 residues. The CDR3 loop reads CASSPPFGAGQPQHF. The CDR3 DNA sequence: TGTGCCAGCAGTCCACCTTTCGGGGCTGGCCAGCCCCAGCATTTT. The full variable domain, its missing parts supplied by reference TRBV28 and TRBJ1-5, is DVKVTQSSRYLVKRTGEKVFLECVQDMDHENMFWYRQDPGLGLRLIYFSYDVKMKEKGDIPEGYSVSREKKERFSLILESASTNQTSMYLCASSPPFGAGQPQHFGDGTRLSIL.

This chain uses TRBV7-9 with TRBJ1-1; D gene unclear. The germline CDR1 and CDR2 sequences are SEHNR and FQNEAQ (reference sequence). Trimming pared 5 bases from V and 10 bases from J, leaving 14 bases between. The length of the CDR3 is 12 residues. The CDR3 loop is CASSTDGLVAFF. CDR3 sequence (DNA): TGTGCCAGCAGCACGGACGGATTGGTAGCTTTCTTT.

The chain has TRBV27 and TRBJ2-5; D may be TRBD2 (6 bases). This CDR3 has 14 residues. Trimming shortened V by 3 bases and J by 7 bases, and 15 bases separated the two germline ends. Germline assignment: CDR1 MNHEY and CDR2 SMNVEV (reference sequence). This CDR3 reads CASSFQPISGTQYF. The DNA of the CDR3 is TGTGCCAGCAGTTTCCAACCCATTAGCGGGACCCAGTACTTC.

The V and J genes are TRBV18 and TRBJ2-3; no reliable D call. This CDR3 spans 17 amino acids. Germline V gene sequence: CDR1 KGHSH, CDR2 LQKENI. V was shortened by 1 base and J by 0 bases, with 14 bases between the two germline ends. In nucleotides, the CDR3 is TGTGCCAGCTCACCACTCCAAGGGCGGCAGAGCACAGATACGCAGTATTTT. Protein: CASSPLQGRQSTDTQYF.

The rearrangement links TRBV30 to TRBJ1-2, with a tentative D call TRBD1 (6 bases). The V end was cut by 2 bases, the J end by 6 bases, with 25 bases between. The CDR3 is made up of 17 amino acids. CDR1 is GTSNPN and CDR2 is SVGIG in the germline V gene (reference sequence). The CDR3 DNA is TGTGCCTGGAGTCCGTCCCTGCCGGGACAATTAATACATGGCTACACCTTC. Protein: CAWSPSLPGQLIHGYTF.

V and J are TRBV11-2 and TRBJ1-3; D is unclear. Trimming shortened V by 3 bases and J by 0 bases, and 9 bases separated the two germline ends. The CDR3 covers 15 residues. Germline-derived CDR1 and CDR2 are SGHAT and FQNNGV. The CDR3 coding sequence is TGTGCCAGCAGCTTCAGACGGAGCTCTGGAAACACCATATATTTT. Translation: CASSFRRSSGNTIYF. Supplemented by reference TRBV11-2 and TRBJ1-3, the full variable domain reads EAGVAQSPRYKIIEKRQSVAFWCNPISGHATLYWYQQILGQGPKLLIQFQNNGVVDDSQLPKDRFSAERLKGVDSTLKIQPAKLEDSAVYLCASSFRRSSGNTIYFGEGSWLTVV.

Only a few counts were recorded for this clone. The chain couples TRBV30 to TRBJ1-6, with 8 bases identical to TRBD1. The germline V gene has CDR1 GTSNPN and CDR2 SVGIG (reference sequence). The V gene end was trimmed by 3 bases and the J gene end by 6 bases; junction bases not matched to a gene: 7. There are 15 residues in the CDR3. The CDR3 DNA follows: TGTGCCTGGAGCGCCCGACAGGGGTCTAATTCACCCCTCCACTTT. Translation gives CAWSARQGSNSPLHF.

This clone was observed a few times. In DNA form, the CDR3 reads TGTGCCAGCAGTTTACGTGGGGGCTCTGGAAACACCATATATTTT. Protein product: CASSLRGGSGNTIYF. The chain employs TRBV27 and TRBJ1-3; possible D gene TRBD1, 5 bases. The germline gives CDR1 MNHEY, CDR2 SMNVEV (reference sequence). The V and J ends lost 2 bases and 0 bases respectively, with 8 bases between them. CDR3 length: 15 residues.